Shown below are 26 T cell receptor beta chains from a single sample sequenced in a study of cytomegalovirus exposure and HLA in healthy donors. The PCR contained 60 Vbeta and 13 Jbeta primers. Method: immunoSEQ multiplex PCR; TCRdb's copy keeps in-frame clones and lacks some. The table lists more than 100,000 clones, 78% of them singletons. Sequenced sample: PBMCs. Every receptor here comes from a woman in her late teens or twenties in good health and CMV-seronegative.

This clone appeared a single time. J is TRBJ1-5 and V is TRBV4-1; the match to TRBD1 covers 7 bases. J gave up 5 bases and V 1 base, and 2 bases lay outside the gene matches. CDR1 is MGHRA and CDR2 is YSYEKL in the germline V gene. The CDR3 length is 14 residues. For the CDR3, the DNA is TGCGCCAGCAGCCAAGGGACAGGCGATCAGCCCCAGCATTTT. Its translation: CASSQGTGDQPQHF.

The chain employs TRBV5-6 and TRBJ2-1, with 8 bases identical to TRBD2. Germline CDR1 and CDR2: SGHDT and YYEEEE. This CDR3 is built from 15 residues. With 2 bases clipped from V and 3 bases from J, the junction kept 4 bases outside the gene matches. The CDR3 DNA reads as TGTGCCAGCAGCTTAGCTAGCGGGCTCTACAATGAGCAGTTCTTC. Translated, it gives CASSLASGLYNEQFF.

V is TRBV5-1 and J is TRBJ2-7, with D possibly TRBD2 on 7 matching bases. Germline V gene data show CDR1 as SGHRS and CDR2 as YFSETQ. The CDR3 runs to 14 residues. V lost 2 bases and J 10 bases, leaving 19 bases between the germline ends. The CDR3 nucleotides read TGCGCCAGCAGCTTCGTCGAGGCGGGGGCCAAACAGTACTTC. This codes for CASSFVEAGAKQYF.

CDR3 in DNA: TGTGCCTCCCAGCCCCGGGGGAACACAGATACGCAGTATTTT. Translation gives CASQPRGNTDTQYF. The chain uses TRBV27 and TRBJ2-3; a possible D gene is TRBD2 (6 bases). CDR1 is MNHEY, CDR2 SMNVEV, per germline (reference sequence). The CDR3 totals 14 residues. V gave up 11 bases and J gave up 2 bases, with 17 bases separating them.

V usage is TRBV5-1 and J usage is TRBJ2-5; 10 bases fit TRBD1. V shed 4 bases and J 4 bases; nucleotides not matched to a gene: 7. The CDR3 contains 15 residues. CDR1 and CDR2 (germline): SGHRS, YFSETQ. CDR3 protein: CASSEQTGGGETQYF. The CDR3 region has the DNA TGCGCCAGCAGCGAGCAGACAGGGGGCGGAGAGACCCAGTACTTC.

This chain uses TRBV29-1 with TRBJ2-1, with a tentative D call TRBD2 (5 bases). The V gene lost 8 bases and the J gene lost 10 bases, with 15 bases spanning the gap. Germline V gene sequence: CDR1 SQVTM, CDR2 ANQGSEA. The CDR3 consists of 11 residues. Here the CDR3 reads CSIAPSTEQFF. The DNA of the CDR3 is TGCAGCATTGCCCCTAGCACCGAGCAGTTCTTC.

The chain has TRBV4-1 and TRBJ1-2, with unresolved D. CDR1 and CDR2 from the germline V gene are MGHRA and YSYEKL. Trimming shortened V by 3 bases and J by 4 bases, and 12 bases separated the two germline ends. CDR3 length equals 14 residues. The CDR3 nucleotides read TGCGCCAGCAGCCACCAGAGAGGGTCCTATGGCTACACCTTC. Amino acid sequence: CASSHQRGSYGYTF.

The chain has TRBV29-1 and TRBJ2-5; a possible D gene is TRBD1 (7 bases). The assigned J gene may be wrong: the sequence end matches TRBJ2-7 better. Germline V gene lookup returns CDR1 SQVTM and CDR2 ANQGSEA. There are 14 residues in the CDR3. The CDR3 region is CSVTAGTVGYEQYF. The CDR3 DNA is TGCAGCGTCACGGCGGGGACAGTGGGCTACGAGCAGTACTTC.

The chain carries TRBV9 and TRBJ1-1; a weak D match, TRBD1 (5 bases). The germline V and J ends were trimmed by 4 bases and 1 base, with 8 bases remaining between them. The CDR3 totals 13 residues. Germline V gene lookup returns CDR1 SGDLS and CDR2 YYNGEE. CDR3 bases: TGTGCCAGCAGCTGGGGGGGGAACACTGAAGCTTTCTTT. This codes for CASSWGGNTEAFF.

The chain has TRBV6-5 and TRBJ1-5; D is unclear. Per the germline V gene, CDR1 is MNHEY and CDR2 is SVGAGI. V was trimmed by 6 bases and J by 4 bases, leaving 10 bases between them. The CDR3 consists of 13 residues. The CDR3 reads CASRTSRNQPQHF. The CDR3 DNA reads TGTGCCAGCAGGACTTCCAGAAATCAGCCCCAGCATTTT.

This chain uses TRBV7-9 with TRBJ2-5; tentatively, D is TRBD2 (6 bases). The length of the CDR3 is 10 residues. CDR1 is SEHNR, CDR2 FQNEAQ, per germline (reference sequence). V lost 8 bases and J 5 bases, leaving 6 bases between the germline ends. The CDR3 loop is CASRGETQYF. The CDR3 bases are TGTGCCAGCCGGGGGGAGACCCAGTACTTC.

The CDR3 loop is CASSGVEGSTEAFF. As DNA, the CDR3 is TGTGCCAGCTCGGGCGTGGAGGGAAGCACTGAAGCTTTCTTT. The rearrangement uses TRBV18 and TRBJ1-1; D ambiguous. The V gene's germline CDR1 is KGHSH and CDR2 LQKENI. The CDR3 consists of 14 residues. V was trimmed by 6 bases and J by 4 bases, leaving 15 bases between them.

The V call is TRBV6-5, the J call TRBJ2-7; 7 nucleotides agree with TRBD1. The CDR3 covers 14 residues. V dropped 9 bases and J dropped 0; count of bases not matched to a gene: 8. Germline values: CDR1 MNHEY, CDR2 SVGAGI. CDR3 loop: CARATDRSSYEQYF. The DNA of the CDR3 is TGTGCCAGGGCGACGGACAGGAGCTCCTACGAGCAGTACTTC.

CDR3 nucleotides: TGCGCCAGCAGGGGTCCAGCAGCGGGGGCCTGGTATGAGCAGTTCTTC. Its translation is CASRGPAAGAWYEQFF. J is TRBJ2-1 and V is TRBV10-2; 8 bases line up with TRBD2. Germline V gene data show CDR1 as WSHSY and CDR2 as SAAADI. The CDR3 runs 16 residues. V shed 6 bases and J 8 bases; nucleotides not matched to a gene: 15.

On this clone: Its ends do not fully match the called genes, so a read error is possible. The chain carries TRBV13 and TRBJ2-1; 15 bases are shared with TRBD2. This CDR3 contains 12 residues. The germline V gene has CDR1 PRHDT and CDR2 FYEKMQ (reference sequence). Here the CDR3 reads CASSSGLAGGIF. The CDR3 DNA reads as TGTGCCAGCAGCTCGGGACTAGCGGGAGGTATCTTC.

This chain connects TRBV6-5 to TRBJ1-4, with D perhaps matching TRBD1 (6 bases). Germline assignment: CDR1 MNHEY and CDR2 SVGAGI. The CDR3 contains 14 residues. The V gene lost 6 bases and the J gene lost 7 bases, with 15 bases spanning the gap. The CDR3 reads CASSRRGGSEKLFF. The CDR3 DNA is TGTGCCAGCAGCCGGAGGGGGGGTAGTGAAAAACTGTTTTTT.

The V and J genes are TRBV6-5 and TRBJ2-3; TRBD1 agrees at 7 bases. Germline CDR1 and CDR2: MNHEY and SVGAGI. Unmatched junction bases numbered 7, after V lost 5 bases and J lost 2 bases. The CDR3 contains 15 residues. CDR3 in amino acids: CASSARQGYTDTQYF. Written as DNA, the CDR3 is TGTGCCAGCAGTGCCCGACAGGGCTACACAGATACGCAGTATTTT.

The CDR3: CASRGLAGGSNEQFF. The CDR3 nucleotides read TGTGCCAGTAGAGGGCTAGCGGGAGGGAGCAATGAGCAGTTCTTC. This chain joins TRBV19 and TRBJ2-1, with 12 positions matching TRBD2. Trimming at V came to 6 bases and at J to 6 bases, leaving 6 bases not matched to a gene. The CDR3 covers 15 residues. Germline loops: CDR1 LNHDA, CDR2 SQIVND (reference sequence). The whole variable domain, remainder taken from reference TRBV19 and TRBJ2-1, is DGGITQSPKYLFRKEGQNVTLSCEQNLNHDAMYWYRQDPGQGLRLIYYSQIVNDFQKGDIAEGYSVSREKKESFPLTVTSAQKNPTAFYLCASRGLAGGSNEQFFGPGTRLTVL.

DNA for the CDR3: TGTGCCAGTAGCCCAGGGACAGCCTACGAGCAGTACTTC. Translated, it gives CASSPGTAYEQYF. The V and J genes are TRBV19 and TRBJ2-7; 7 nucleotides align to TRBD1. The length of the CDR3 is 13 residues. Unmatched junction bases numbered 4, after V lost 6 bases and J lost 2 bases. Per germline, CDR1 LNHDA and CDR2 SQIVND (reference sequence).

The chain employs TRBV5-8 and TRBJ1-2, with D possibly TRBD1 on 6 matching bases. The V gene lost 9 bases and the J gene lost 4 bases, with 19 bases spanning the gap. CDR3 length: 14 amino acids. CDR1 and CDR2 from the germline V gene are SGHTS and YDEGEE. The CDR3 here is CATPLGGGIYGYTF. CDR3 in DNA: TGTGCCACTCCCCTGGGAGGGGGAATCTATGGCTACACCTTC.

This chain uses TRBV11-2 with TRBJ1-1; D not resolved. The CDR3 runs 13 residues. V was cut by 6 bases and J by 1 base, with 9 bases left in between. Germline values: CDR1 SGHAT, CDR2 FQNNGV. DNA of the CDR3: TGTGCCAGCAGTACCACAGCGAACACTGAAGCTTTCTTT. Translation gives CASSTTANTEAFF.

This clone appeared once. The CDR3, as DNA: TGTGCCAGCAGCTTACCGGGGACAACCGGGGAAAAACTGTTTTTT. It is translated as CASSLPGTTGEKLFF. The chain joins TRBV7-2 to TRBJ1-4; the D gene is possibly TRBD1 (6 bases). In germline, CDR1 is SGHTA, CDR2 FQGNSA. V was cut by 2 bases and J by 8 bases, with 15 bases left in between. The CDR3 consists of 15 residues.

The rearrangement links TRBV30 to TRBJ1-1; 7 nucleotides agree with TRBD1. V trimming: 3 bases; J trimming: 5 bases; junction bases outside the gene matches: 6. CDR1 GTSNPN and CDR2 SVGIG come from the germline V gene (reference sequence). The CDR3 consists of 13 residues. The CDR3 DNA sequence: TGTGCCTGGAGGTGGACAGGTGGGACTGAAGCTTTCTTT. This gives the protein CAWRWTGGTEAFF.

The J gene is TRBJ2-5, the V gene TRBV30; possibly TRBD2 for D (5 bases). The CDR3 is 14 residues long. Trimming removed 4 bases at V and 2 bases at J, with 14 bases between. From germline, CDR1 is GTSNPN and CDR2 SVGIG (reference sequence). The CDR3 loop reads CAWKSPLVQETQYF. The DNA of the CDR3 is TGTGCCTGGAAATCCCCACTAGTGCAAGAGACCCAGTACTTC.

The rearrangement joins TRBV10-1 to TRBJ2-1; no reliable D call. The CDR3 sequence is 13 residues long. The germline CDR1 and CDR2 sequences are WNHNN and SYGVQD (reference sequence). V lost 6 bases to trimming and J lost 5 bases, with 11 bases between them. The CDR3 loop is CASSPSVHNEQFF. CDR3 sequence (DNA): TGCGCCAGCAGCCCTTCGGTCCACAATGAGCAGTTCTTC.

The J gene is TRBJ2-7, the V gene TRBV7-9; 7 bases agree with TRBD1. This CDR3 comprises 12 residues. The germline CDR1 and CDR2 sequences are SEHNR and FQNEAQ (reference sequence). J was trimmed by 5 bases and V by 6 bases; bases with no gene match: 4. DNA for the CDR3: TGTGCCAGCAGATTGCAGGGGGACGAGCAGTACTTC. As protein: CASRLQGDEQYF. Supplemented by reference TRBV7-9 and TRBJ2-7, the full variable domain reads DTGVSQNPRHKITKRGQNVTFRCDPISEHNRLYWYRQTLGQGPEFLTYFQNEAQLEKSRLLSDRFSAERPKGSFSTLEIQRTEQGDSAMYLCASRLQGDEQYFGPGTRLTVT.